This T cell receptor beta chain was profiled in a study of cytomegalovirus exposure and HLA in healthy donors. Notes on the study in general: A later analysis found most CMV-associated TCR beta chains apparently HLA-restricted. There was a cluster of highly shared sequence variants that was likely a sequencing artifact. Prior analysis indicated that the majority of TCR beta V segments exhibited productivity approximately 87% or approximately 30% of the time. V segments that were indistinguishable, TRBV6-2 and TRBV6-3 among them, were omitted from analysis.

Use of 60 Vbeta and 13 Jbeta primers characterized the PCR. Using immunoSEQ multiplex PCR, the repertoire was profiled, and TCRdb retains in-frame clones only, with some absent. The sample carries roughly 190,000 clones, around 80% recorded once. Concerning this clone itself: What it binds is not known. This same CDR3 is encoded by further DNA sequences in the sample.

The CDR3 runs 14 residues. The ends were cut back, 0 bases at V and 2 bases at J, with 6 bases in the middle. Per germline, CDR1 SGDLS and CDR2 YYNGEE. This TCR derives from a man aged 35 to 55 in good health and CMV-seropositive. The chain couples TRBV9 to TRBJ2-1, with D maybe TRBD2 (6 bases). Sample: PBMCs. The CDR3 DNA reads as TGTGCCAGCAGCGTAGCGGGAGCCTACAATGAGCAGTTCTTC. It codes for CASSVAGAYNEQFF.